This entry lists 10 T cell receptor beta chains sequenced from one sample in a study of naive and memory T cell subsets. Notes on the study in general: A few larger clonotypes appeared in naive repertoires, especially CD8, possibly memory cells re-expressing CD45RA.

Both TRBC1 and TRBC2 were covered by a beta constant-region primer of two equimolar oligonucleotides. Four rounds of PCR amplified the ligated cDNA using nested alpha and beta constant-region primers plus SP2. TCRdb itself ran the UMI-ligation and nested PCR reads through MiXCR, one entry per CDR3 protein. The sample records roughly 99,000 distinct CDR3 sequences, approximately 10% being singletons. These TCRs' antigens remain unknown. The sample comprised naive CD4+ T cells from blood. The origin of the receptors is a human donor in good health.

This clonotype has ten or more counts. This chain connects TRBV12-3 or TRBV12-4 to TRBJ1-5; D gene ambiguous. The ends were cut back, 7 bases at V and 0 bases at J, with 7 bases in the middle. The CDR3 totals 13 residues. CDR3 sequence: CASTTYSNQPQHF. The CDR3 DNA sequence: TGTGCCAGCACCACCTATAGCAATCAGCCCCAGCATTTT.

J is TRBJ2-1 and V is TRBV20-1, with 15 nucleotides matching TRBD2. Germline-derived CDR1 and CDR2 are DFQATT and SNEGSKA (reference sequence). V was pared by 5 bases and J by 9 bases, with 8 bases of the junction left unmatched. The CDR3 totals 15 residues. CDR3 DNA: TGCAGTGCTGCCCCGGGACTAGCGGGAGGCGGTGAGCAGTTCTTC. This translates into CSAAPGLAGGGEQFF.

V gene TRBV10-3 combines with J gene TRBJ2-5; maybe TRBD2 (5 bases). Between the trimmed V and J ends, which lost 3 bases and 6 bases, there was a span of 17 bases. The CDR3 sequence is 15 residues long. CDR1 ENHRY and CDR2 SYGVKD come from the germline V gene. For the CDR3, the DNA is TGTGCCATCAGTGAACGAACCTTGGGAGTACAGACCCAGTACTTC. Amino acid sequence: CAISERTLGVQTQYF.

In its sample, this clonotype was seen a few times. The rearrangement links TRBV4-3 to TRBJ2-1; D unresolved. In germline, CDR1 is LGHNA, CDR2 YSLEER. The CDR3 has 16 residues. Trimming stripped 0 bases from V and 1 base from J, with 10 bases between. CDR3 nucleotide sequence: TGCGCCAGCAGCCAAGATCAGTGGGGATCCTACAATGAGCAGTTCTTC. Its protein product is CASSQDQWGSYNEQFF.

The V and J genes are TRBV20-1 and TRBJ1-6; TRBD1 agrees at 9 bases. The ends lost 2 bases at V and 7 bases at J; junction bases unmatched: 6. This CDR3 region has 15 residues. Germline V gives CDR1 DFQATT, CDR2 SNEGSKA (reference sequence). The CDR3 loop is CSARRPDRGNSPLHF. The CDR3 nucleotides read TGCAGTGCTAGACGACCGGACAGGGGCAATTCACCCCTCCACTTT.

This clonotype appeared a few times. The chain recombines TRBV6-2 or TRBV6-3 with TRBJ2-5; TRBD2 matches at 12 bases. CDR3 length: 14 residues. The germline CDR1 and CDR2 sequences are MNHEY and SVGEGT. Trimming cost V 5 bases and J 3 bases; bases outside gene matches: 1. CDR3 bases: TGTGCCAGCAGTCGGACTAGCGGGGAAGAGACCCAGTACTTC. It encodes CASSRTSGEETQYF.

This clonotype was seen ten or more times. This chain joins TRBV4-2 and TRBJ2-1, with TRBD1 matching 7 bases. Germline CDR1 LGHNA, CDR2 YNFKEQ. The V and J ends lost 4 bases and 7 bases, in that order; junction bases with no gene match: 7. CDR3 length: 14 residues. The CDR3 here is CASSPLQGLNEQFF. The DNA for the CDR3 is TGTGCCAGCAGCCCGCTACAGGGGTTAAATGAGCAGTTCTTC.

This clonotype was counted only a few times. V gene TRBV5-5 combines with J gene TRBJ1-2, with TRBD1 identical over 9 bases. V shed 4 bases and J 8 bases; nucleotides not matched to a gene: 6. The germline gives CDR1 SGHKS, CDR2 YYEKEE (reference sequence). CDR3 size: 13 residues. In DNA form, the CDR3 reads TGTGCCAGCAGCCACGACAGGGGGAACGGCTACACCTTC. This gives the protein CASSHDRGNGYTF.

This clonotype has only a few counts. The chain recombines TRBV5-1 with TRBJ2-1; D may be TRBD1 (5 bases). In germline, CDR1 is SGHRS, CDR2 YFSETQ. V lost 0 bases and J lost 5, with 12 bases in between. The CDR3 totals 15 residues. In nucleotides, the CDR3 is TGCGCCAGCAGCTTGGGGGGCCGGTCGCACAATGAGCAGTTCTTC. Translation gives CASSLGGRSHNEQFF.

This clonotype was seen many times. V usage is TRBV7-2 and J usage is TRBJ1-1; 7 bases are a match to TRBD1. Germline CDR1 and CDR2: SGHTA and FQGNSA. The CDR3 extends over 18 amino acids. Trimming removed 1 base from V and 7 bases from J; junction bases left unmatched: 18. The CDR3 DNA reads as TGTGCCAGCAGCTTAGGTAGGGACAGTAGGGTACAGGAACGTGAAGCTTTCTTT. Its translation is CASSLGRDSRVQEREAFF.